This T cell receptor beta chain was retrieved from a study of T cells in Graves' hyperthyroidism and ophthalmopathy. Amplification yielded TCR beta CDR3 regions, with RNA transcripts as the source. First-round RT-PCR of the TCR CDR3 relied on the HTBI primer set. TCRdb redid the calling of the multiplex PCR reads with MiXCR, one entry per CDR3 protein. Among hundreds of thousands of distinct CDR3 sequences, roughly 50% were seen once, and the ten largest hold 6.5% to 9%. Stable disease denoted Graves' hyperthyroidism without ophthalmopathy progression within 18 months. On the basis of clinical symptoms, serum thyroxine and TRAb, thyroid ultrasound and orbital computed tomography, diagnoses were made. In its sample, this clonotype was seen once. V lost 7 bases, J lost 8 bases, and 6 bases stayed unmatched. This CDR3 region has 12 residues. Per the germline V gene, CDR1 is SQVTM and CDR2 is ANQGSEA.

The chain links TRBV29-1 to TRBJ1-3; TRBD1 matches 9 bases. This receptor was taken from a woman between 18 and 30 years old with Graves' hyperthyroidism. Source material: peripheral blood or thyroid tissue (not recorded which). The CDR3 DNA reads TGCAGCGCTGGGACAGGGCGAGACACCATATATTTT. Protein product: CSAGTGRDTIYF.